These 5 T cell receptor beta chains share one sample of origin, sequenced in a study of radiation and T cells in renal cell carcinoma. Sequenced by immunoSEQ multiplex PCR; TCRdb stores in-frame clones only, minus some. The profile covers fewer than 90,000 clones, with approximately 86% appearing a single time and 20% to 25% taken by the ten largest. Noted time point: blood 2 weeks post-SBRT. Treatment here: 15 Gy SBRT to primary tumor, nephrectomy 4 weeks later. Source: blood, taken from a patient whose treatment included radiotherapy and nephrectomy. The receptor set was obtained from a woman aged 45-65 years with renal cell carcinoma.

The chain couples TRBV11-3 to TRBJ1-4; D uncertain. Trimming pared 2 bases from V and 8 bases from J, leaving 9 bases between. In germline, CDR1 is SGHNT, CDR2 YENEEA. The CDR3 length is 13 residues. The CDR3 sequence: CASSLTQSEKLFF. The CDR3 DNA is TGTGCCAGCAGCTTAACTCAAAGCGAAAAACTGTTTTTT.

The rearrangement joins TRBV6-6 to TRBJ2-5; D perhaps matches TRBD2 (6 bases). V gave up 7 bases and J gave up 10 bases, with 13 bases separating them. CDR3 length: 11 residues. Germline values: CDR1 MNHNY, CDR2 SVGAGI (reference sequence). CDR3 nucleotide sequence: TGTGCCAGCAAAACGGCGGGAAACCAGTACTTC. Translation: CASKTAGNQYF.

The rearrangement links TRBV14 to TRBJ2-1, with TRBD2 matching 10 bases. Per the germline V gene, CDR1 is SGHDN and CDR2 is FVKESK. The CDR3 has 15 amino acids. J was trimmed by 6 bases and V by 6 bases; bases with no gene match: 8. CDR3 in DNA: TGTGCCAGCAGAGGAGCGGGGGGGCCCACCAATGAGCAGTTCTTC. It encodes CASRGAGGPTNEQFF.

V usage is TRBV5-5 and J usage is TRBJ1-1; tentatively, D is TRBD1 (6 bases). The CDR3 covers 14 residues. The germline V gene encodes CDR1 SGHKS and CDR2 YYEKEE (reference sequence). Trimming removed 0 bases from V and 1 base from J, with 7 bases in between. In nucleotides, the CDR3 is TGTGCCAGCAGCTTGGAACAGGGGAACACTGAAGCTTTCTTT. Amino acid sequence: CASSLEQGNTEAFF.

CDR3 DNA sequence: TGTGCCAGCAGCTTCACTAGTGACTCCTACGAGCAGTACTTC. Amino acid sequence: CASSFTSDSYEQYF. The gene calls are TRBV5-6 and TRBJ2-7, with a weak D call TRBD2 (5 bases). V was pared by 2 bases and J by 0 bases, with 9 bases between. The CDR3 length is 14 residues. CDR1 and CDR2 from the germline V gene are SGHDT and YYEEEE.